This T cell receptor (beta chain) derives from a study of cytomegalovirus exposure and HLA in healthy donors. Study results and limitations: Later on, a genetic analysis was performed. It linked a missense variant in DCLRE1C with V- and J-gene trimming of TCR beta. Confirmation in vitro established that a few CMV-associated chains were specific for CMV antigens.

Healthy bone marrow donors supplied every sample. Despite likely unrecorded immune exposures, the donors were nominally healthy at the time of sampling. Between the trimmed V and J ends, which lost 7 bases and 2 bases, there was a span of 18 bases. CDR1 and CDR2 (germline): MDHEN, SYDVKM. This CDR3 is 16 amino acids long. The primer mix had 60 Vbeta and 13 Jbeta primers. Data came from immunoSEQ multiplex PCR; TCRdb stores just in-frame clones and leaves some out. This sample's table has 200,000 to 250,000 clones. Of note for this clone: What it recognizes is unknown.

Sequenced: PBMCs. The chain has TRBV28 and TRBJ1-3, with a weak D call TRBD1 (5 bases). This clonotype was obtained from a woman younger than 45 in good health and CMV-seropositive. Here the CDR3 reads CASTLGGSPAGNTIYF. The CDR3 bases are TGTGCCAGCACCCTGGGGGGGAGCCCTGCTGGAAACACCATATATTTT.